The 15 T cell receptor beta chains presented below share a single source sample, sequenced in a study of CD8 T cells in Susac syndrome. An amount of RNA that ranged from roughly 0.5 to 1 ug was reverse transcribed with random hexamers. TCRdb reanalysed the immunoSEQ multiplex PCR reads using MiXCR and keeps one entry per CDR3 protein. The data show roughly 400,000 distinct CDR3 sequences, 85% seen once. The sample taken for sequencing was CD8+ T cells from PBMCs. These receptors were collected from a human donor with multiple sclerosis.

This clonotype was observed a single time. The CDR3 DNA is TGTGCCAGCAGTTACTTGGGGCAGGGAAGCGTCTCTGGAAACACCATATATTTT. As protein: CASSYLGQGSVSGNTIYF. The chain is built from TRBV6-5 and TRBJ1-3; D is perhaps TRBD1 (5 bases). The CDR3 is 18 amino acids. V shed 1 base and J shed 0 bases, with 16 bases lying between them. Germline V gives CDR1 MNHEY, CDR2 SVGAGI.

The rearrangement links TRBV27 to TRBJ2-2, with a tentative D call TRBD1 (5 bases). The CDR3 has 14 residues. Germline loops: CDR1 MNHEY, CDR2 SMNVEV (reference sequence). V lost 4 bases and J lost 3, with 9 bases in between. Written as DNA, the CDR3 is TGTGCCAGCAGTTCAAGGGGCTACACCGGGGAGCTGTTTTTT. It yields the protein CASSSRGYTGELFF.

The rearrangement links TRBV29-1 to TRBJ2-7; 7 bases line up with TRBD1. V was pared by 2 bases and J by 0 bases, with 1 base of the junction left unmatched. Germline loops: CDR1 SQVTM, CDR2 ANQGSEA. The CDR3 runs to 13 residues. The CDR3 DNA reads TGCAGCGTTGAATGGGACAGCTCCTACGAGCAGTACTTC. Amino acids: CSVEWDSSYEQYF.

The V and J genes are TRBV7-9 and TRBJ2-1, with 12 nucleotides matching TRBD2. Germline values: CDR1 SEHNR, CDR2 FQNEAQ (reference sequence). This CDR3 is 15 amino acids long. The V and J ends lost 4 bases and 8 bases, in that order; junction bases with no gene match: 6. CDR3 in DNA: TGTGCCAGCAGCTCTAGCGGGGGGGCCAGGGATGAGCAGTTCTTC. Protein product: CASSSSGGARDEQFF.

CDR3 coding DNA: TGTGCCTGGAGTGTAGTAGGGAACACAGATACGCAGTATTTT. Protein product: CAWSVVGNTDTQYF. The rearrangement links TRBV30 to TRBJ2-3; no clear D gene. The CDR3 runs to 14 residues. Germline loops: CDR1 GTSNPN, CDR2 SVGIG (reference sequence). V was clipped by 0 bases and J by 2 bases, with 9 bases between them.

This clonotype showed up just once. The chain couples TRBV11-2 to TRBJ2-3; TRBD2 matches 10 bases. Germline loops: CDR1 SGHAT, CDR2 FQNNGV. CDR3 length equals 19 residues. Losses at the gene ends were 2 bases for V and 0 bases for J; bases not matched to a gene: 11. CDR3 DNA: TGTGCCAGCAGCTTAACTAGCGGGATCCCCCAATCTAGCACAGATACGCAGTATTTT. Its protein product is CASSLTSGIPQSSTDTQYF. The entire variable domain, with the rest obtained from reference TRBV11-2 and TRBJ2-3, is as follows: EAGVAQSPRYKIIEKRQSVAFWCNPISGHATLYWYQQILGQGPKLLIQFQNNGVVDDSQLPKDRFSAERLKGVDSTLKIQPAKLEDSAVYLCASSLTSGIPQSSTDTQYFGPGTRLTVL.

The chain couples TRBV4-1 to TRBJ2-1; D may match TRBD1 or TRBD2 (5 bases each). Germline CDR1 reads MGHRA; CDR2 reads YSYEKL. V lost 4 bases to trimming and J lost 8 bases, with 18 bases between them. The CDR3 spans 15 residues. The CDR3 protein is CASSPNPGPRDEQFF. The CDR3 region has the DNA TGCGCCAGCAGCCCCAACCCGGGACCTCGGGATGAGCAGTTCTTC.

This chain uses TRBV30 with TRBJ2-3; D remains unclear. Trimming pared 7 bases from V and 4 bases from J, leaving 6 bases between. This CDR3 is built from 10 residues. Germline V gene sequence: CDR1 GTSNPN, CDR2 SVGIG (reference sequence). CDR3 sequence reads: CAFFSDTQYF. The CDR3 nucleotides are TGTGCCTTTTTTTCAGATACGCAGTATTTT.

The CDR3 region is CASSRTVAGRYF. DNA of the CDR3: TGTGCCAGCAGTCGAACCGTAGCGGGCCGGTACTTC. The V call is TRBV28, the J call TRBJ2-5, with TRBD2 matching 7 bases. Germline values: CDR1 MDHEN, CDR2 SYDVKM. V lost 5 bases to trimming and J lost 13 bases; unmatched junction nucleotides: 10. There are 12 residues in the CDR3.

The chain is built from TRBV30 and TRBJ1-1, with D possibly TRBD1 on 5 matching bases. In germline, CDR1 is GTSNPN, CDR2 SVGIG (reference sequence). This CDR3 is 12 amino acids long. Between the trimmed V and J ends, which lost 4 bases and 2 bases, there was a span of 8 bases. The CDR3 nucleotides are TGTGCCTGGATCGACAGCAACACTGAAGCTTTCTTT. Its protein is CAWIDSNTEAFF.

The chain combines TRBV4-1 with TRBJ2-2; 7 bases line up with TRBD2. From germline, CDR1 is MGHRA and CDR2 YSYEKL. The CDR3 has 17 residues. V shed 3 bases and J 3 bases; nucleotides not matched to a gene: 10. The chain's CDR3 is CASSQIPGGAYTGELFF. CDR3 in DNA: TGCGCCAGCAGCCAGATACCGGGGGGAGCTTACACCGGGGAGCTGTTTTTT.

The chain has TRBV18 and TRBJ2-7; D may be TRBD2 (5 bases). Germline V lookup: CDR1 KGHSH, CDR2 LQKENI. This CDR3 is built from 17 residues. Trimming shortened V by 2 bases and J by 1 base, and 18 bases separated the two germline ends. The chain's CDR3 is CASSPVHGGDSSYEQYF. DNA for the CDR3: TGTGCCAGCTCACCAGTTCACGGAGGAGACTCATCCTACGAGCAGTACTTC.

The chain is built from TRBV15 and TRBJ2-7; D unclear. V lost 0 bases to trimming and J lost 2 bases, with 11 bases between them. Germline CDR1 is LNHNV and CDR2 is YYDKDF (reference sequence). This CDR3 spans 15 amino acids. The CDR3 bases are TGTGCCACCAGCAGAGATCCAGCAGGAGCCTACGAGCAGTACTTC. It specifies CATSRDPAGAYEQYF.

V is TRBV7-9 and J is TRBJ1-1, with unresolved D. The CDR3 covers 14 residues. Germline CDR1 reads SEHNR; CDR2 reads FQNEAQ (reference sequence). The V end was cut by 2 bases, the J end by 3 bases, with 10 bases between. The DNA for the CDR3 is TGTGCCAGCAGCTTACTTCGGGCAGACACTGAAGCTTTCTTT. This sequence encodes CASSLLRADTEAFF.

This clonotype was detected only once. The chain links TRBV30 to TRBJ1-1; D gene ambiguous. The CDR3 extends over 15 amino acids. V shed 0 bases and J shed 3 bases, with 14 bases lying between them. CDR1 is GTSNPN, CDR2 SVGIG, per germline (reference sequence). As DNA, the CDR3 is TGTGCCTGGAGTGTACTCACCCCGGGAGACACTGAAGCTTTCTTT. This codes for CAWSVLTPGDTEAFF.